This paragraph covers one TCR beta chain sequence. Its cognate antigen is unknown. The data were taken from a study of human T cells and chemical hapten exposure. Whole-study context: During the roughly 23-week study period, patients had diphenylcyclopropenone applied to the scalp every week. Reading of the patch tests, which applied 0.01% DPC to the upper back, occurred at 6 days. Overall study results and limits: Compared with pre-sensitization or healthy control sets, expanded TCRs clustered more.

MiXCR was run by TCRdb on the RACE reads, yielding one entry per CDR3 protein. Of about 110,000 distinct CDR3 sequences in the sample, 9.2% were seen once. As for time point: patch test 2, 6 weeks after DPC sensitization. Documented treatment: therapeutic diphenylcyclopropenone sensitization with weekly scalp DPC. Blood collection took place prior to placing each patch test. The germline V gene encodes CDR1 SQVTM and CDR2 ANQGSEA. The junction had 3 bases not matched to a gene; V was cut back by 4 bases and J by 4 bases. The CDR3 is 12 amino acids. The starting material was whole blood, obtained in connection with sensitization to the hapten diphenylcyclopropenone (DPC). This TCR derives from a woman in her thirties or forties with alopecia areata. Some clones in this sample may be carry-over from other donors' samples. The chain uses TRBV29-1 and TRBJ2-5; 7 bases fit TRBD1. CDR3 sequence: CSVGQGLETQYF. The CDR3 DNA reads TGCAGCGTTGGACAGGGTTTAGAGACCCAGTACTTC.